This T cell receptor (beta chain) was captured in a study of OX40 agonist ivuxolimab in advanced cancers. For the study in its entirety: Ivuxolimab, which targeted the costimulatory receptor OX40 (CD134), was an agonistic, fully human IgG2 monoclonal antibody. Intravenous ivuxolimab was administered to patients every 2 weeks at six dose levels: 0.01, 0.1, 0.3, 1.5, 3 and 10 mg/kg. Among the 50 to 55 dose-escalation patients, about 20 had hepatocellular carcinoma, 15 or so melanoma, 9 renal cell carcinoma and 9 head and neck cancer. In the dose-escalation cohort, around four fifths of patients were male, and the mean age was roughly 56 years with a range of roughly 23 to 79. Prior anti-PD-1, anti-PD-L1 or anti-CTLA-4 therapy was permitted, and checkpoint inhibitors had been received by roughly 40% of dose-escalation patients. Partial responses occurred in three dose-escalation patients, of whom one had hepatocellular carcinoma and two had cutaneous melanoma. The point of sequencing TCRbeta in the periphery was to test whether ivuxolimab changed TCR sequence diversity and drove clonal T-cell expansion. The paper covers the monotherapy dose-escalation part of the phase I ivuxolimab trial, which included N ≈ 54 patients. What the work shows at the level of the full study, not this receptor alone: The antigen specificity of the peripheral T cells that underwent clonal expansion was not determined. After ivuxolimab, CD8+ T cells had more expanded clones than CD4+ T cells on average. In the 0.1-3.0 mg/kg groups, partial responders were among the patients with the lowest normalized peripheral clonal expansion, particularly in CD8+ T cells. Low levels of normalized T-cell clonal expansion were also seen in some patients who did not respond. At doses of 0.1 to 3.0 mg/kg, clonal expansion of both CD4+ and CD8+ blood T cells was observed from baseline to week 6.

Concerning this clone itself: Its antigen is not yet known. Nothing much larger sits one base from this clone, and base qualities are not available.

Genomic DNA was extracted from sorted cells for sequencing of the TCRbeta CDR3 region. TCRbeta CDR3 regions were sequenced using the immunoSEQ Assay. Drawn from immuneACCESS, this table holds only the in-frame rearrangements with V and J called that TCRdb kept. Clones are partly lost; checked studies trace under half to an unresolved V gene and leave the rest unexplained. In this sample the table shows roughly 56,000 clones, roughly 80% of which occur a single time. Approximately 1.1% of the sample rests with the top ten. Patients with a history of autoimmune disease or receiving systemic immunosuppression were excluded from the trial. Peripheral blood for TCR sequencing was collected from all dose cohorts at baseline, on cycle 4 day 1, and on cycle 7 day 1. Samples came from an open-label, multicenter, first-in-human phase I dose-escalation trial of ivuxolimab. Adults with locally advanced or metastatic melanoma, renal cell carcinoma, hepatocellular carcinoma or head and neck squamous cell carcinoma were enrolled in the trial. Before TCR sequencing, CD4+ T cells and CD8+ T cells were sorted from peripheral blood as separate populations.

The CDR3 runs 19 amino acids, cysteine and phenylalanine included. The retained sequence is limited to the CDR3, 57 bases, with the frame set at the first base. Clipping removes 0 bases from V and 3 bases from J, with 13 as the unmatched junction base count. The CDR1 and CDR2 encoded by the germline V gene are MGHRA and YSYEKL. Recombination connected TRBV4-1 to TRBJ2-7; 11 nucleotides in the junction match TRBD2. The input for sequencing was CD4+ or CD8+ T cells sorted from blood, taken in a trial of the OX40 agonist ivuxolimab. The receptor was derived from an adult with an advanced solid tumor such as melanoma, head and neck, liver or kidney cancer. This receptor carries the CDR3 CASSQEGHLAGGRFYEQYF. The DNA sequence follows: TGCGCCAGCAGCCAAGAGGGGCATCTAGCGGGAGGTAGATTCTACGAGCAGTACTTC.